This TCR beta chain stems from a study of blood T cell repertoires in COVID-19. Study-level information: In each case, the material was cDNA or gDNA derived from T cells, B-cell-depleted T cells, or PBMCs.

In the authors' methods: Reference gene primer amplification in the assay estimated nucleated cell counts. This table comes from immunoSEQ multiplex PCR, and its TCRdb copy is limited to in-frame clones, with some not included. V, J and clone size are taken as reported in that table, and D and trimming were inferred from the DNA itself. Altogether 150,000 to 200,000 clones are present, 80% to 90% being singletons, with the ten largest covering approximately 9.9%. It was during active infection that Seattle patients were enrolled and then longitudinally followed. V lost 4 bases and J lost 3, with 21 bases in between. This CDR3 is built from 17 residues. Germline CDR1 reads SEHNR; CDR2 reads FQNEAQ (reference sequence).

The chain recombines TRBV7-9 with TRBJ1-1, with TRBD1 as a possible D gene (5 bases). The receptor's source is a middle-aged woman with COVID-19, enrolled during active disease. What was sequenced was peripheral blood. The CDR3 DNA sequence: TGTGCCAGCAGCTCCTCCAGAGCGGGGCGGTTCTACACTGAAGCTTTCTTT. This translates into CASSSSRAGRFYTEAFF.